This passage covers 25 T cell receptor beta chains from one sample sequenced in a study of OX40 agonist ivuxolimab in advanced cancers. The method was immunoSEQ multiplex PCR; TCRdb's version includes in-frame clones alone and lacks a portion of them. The sample lists some 46,000 clones; roughly nine tenths were seen once. Sequenced material: CD4+ or CD8+ T cells sorted from blood, taken in a trial of the OX40 agonist ivuxolimab. The receptors were gathered from an adult with an advanced solid tumor such as melanoma, head and neck, liver or kidney cancer.

About this clone itself: An end of the junction does not agree with germline; a read error may underlie this. The V call is TRBV9, the J call TRBJ2-1; no definite D call. Germline V gives CDR1 SGDLS, CDR2 YYNGEE. The CDR3 totals 13 residues. The DNA of the CDR3 is TGTGCCAGCGCGAACCCCCAAGACAAGGAGCAGTTCTTC. It specifies CASANPQDKEQFF.

V and J are TRBV4-1 and TRBJ2-1; TRBD1 or TRBD2 may be the D gene (5 bases each). The CDR3 runs 11 residues. The V end was cut by 3 bases, the J end by 8 bases, with 5 bases between. Germline lookup yields CDR1 MGHRA and CDR2 YSYEKL. CDR3: CASSQGDEQFF. DNA for the CDR3: TGCGCCAGCAGCCAGGGGGATGAGCAGTTCTTC.

Worth noting for this clone: At one of its ends the junction is not consistent with the germline gene, which may arise from a read error. The chain recombines TRBV5-1 with TRBJ1-2; 10 bases map to TRBD1. CDR3 length: 12 residues. Germline CDR1 and CDR2: SGHRS and YFSETQ. CDR3: CASSLLGQGFFF. As DNA, the CDR3 is TGCGCCAGCAGCTTGTTGGGACAGGGGTTTTTCTTC.

The rearrangement joins TRBV19 to TRBJ2-7; the D gene is possibly TRBD1 (5 bases). V was cut by 4 bases and J by 0 bases, with 10 bases left in between. The CDR3 spans 14 residues. Germline values: CDR1 LNHDA, CDR2 SQIVND (reference sequence). The CDR3 sequence: CASSNQGLSYEQYF. The CDR3 DNA sequence: TGTGCCAGTAGTAATCAGGGTCTCTCCTACGAGCAGTACTTC.

This clone was seen only a few times. V gene TRBV30 combines with J gene TRBJ1-6; D possibly corresponds to TRBD1 (5 bases). The CDR3 length is 15 residues. Trimming pared 3 bases from V and 8 bases from J, leaving 17 bases between. Germline V CDR1 and CDR2: GTSNPN, SVGIG (reference sequence). The CDR3 here is CAWRPGEGQDSPLHF. Written as DNA, the CDR3 is TGTGCCTGGAGACCCGGCGAGGGGCAGGATTCACCCCTCCACTTT.

The chain has TRBV14 and TRBJ1-4; 12 bases line up with TRBD1. The CDR3 totals 18 residues. J gave up 6 bases and V 5 bases, and 13 bases lay outside the gene matches. The V gene's germline CDR1 is SGHDN and CDR2 FVKESK. In nucleotides, the CDR3 is TGTGCCAGCAGCGAAGGAGGGACAGGGGGCCTGAGCTATGAAAAACTGTTTTTT. This encodes CASSEGGTGGLSYEKLFF.

V is TRBV4-3 and J is TRBJ1-1; D is unclear. The CDR3 covers 13 residues. V shed 2 bases and J shed 8 bases, with 12 bases lying between them. CDR1 is LGHNA, CDR2 YSLEER, per germline. The CDR3 DNA reads TGCGCCAGCAGCCAAACCCTATTTCTGGAAGCTTTCTTT. Its protein is CASSQTLFLEAFF.

The chain combines TRBV7-9 with TRBJ1-1; D is unclear. V gave up 6 bases and J gave up 4 bases, with 18 bases separating them. CDR3 length equals 15 residues. Germline lookup yields CDR1 SEHNR and CDR2 FQNEAQ (reference sequence). CDR3 nucleotides: TGTGCCAGCAGGTCACCCTCAGGTGTGAGCACTGAAGCTTTCTTT. Its protein is CASRSPSGVSTEAFF.

CDR3 DNA sequence: TGTGCCAGCAGCGTAGATCTGAAGTACTCTAACTATGGCTACACCTTC. Amino acids: CASSVDLKYSNYGYTF. This chain joins TRBV9 and TRBJ1-2; D remains ambiguous. From germline, CDR1 is SGDLS and CDR2 YYNGEE. The CDR3 has 16 residues. V lost 0 bases, J lost 0 bases, and 12 bases lay in between.

The chain uses TRBV7-9 and TRBJ2-2, with TRBD1 matching over 7 bases. Germline loops: CDR1 SEHNR, CDR2 FQNEAQ (reference sequence). V gave up 3 bases and J gave up 0 bases; unmatched junction bases: 10. The CDR3 runs to 18 residues. The CDR3 coding sequence is TGTGCCAGCAGCTTCCTTGATGGGGGACAGACGAACACCGGGGAGCTGTTTTTT. This encodes CASSFLDGGQTNTGELFF.

This clone was seen a single time. The chain employs TRBV19 and TRBJ2-3; TRBD1 matches at 9 bases. Trimming cost V 11 bases and J 3 bases; bases outside gene matches: 6. The V gene's germline CDR1 is LNHDA and CDR2 SQIVND (reference sequence). There are 13 residues in the CDR3. CDR3 region: CAAAGQGTDTQYF. The CDR3 region has the DNA TGTGCCGCCGCGGGACAGGGAACAGATACGCAGTATTTT.

The chain couples TRBV7-2 to TRBJ2-1; D is unresolved. CDR1 is SGHTA and CDR2 is FQGNSA in the germline V gene. Trimming pared 5 bases from V and 8 bases from J, leaving 13 bases between. The CDR3 consists of 13 residues. CDR3 in amino acids: CASSPPAQDEQFF. CDR3 nucleotide sequence: TGTGCCAGCAGCCCGCCCGCTCAGGATGAGCAGTTCTTC.

The V gene is TRBV11-2, the J gene TRBJ1-2; D not resolved. Trimming removed 1 base from V and 4 bases from J, with 13 bases in between. Germline V gene sequence: CDR1 SGHAT, CDR2 FQNNGV. The CDR3 length is 15 residues. The CDR3 bases are TGTGCCAGCAGCTTAGTACCAGATCCCCCCTATGGCTACACCTTC. Its translation is CASSLVPDPPYGYTF.

J is TRBJ1-4 and V is TRBV19, with 7 bases matching TRBD1. CDR3 length: 12 amino acids. V lost 5 bases and J lost 6; bases outside the gene matches: 0. Germline V lookup: CDR1 LNHDA, CDR2 SQIVND (reference sequence). CDR3 in amino acids: CASSQGDEKLFF. CDR3 nucleotides: TGTGCCAGTAGTCAGGGGGATGAAAAACTGTTTTTT. The complete variable domain, with remaining parts taken from reference TRBV19 and TRBJ1-4, reads DGGITQSPKYLFRKEGQNVTLSCEQNLNHDAMYWYRQDPGQGLRLIYYSQIVNDFQKGDIAEGYSVSREKKESFPLTVTSAQKNPTAFYLCASSQGDEKLFFGSGTQLSVL.

This rearrangement joins TRBV30 to TRBJ2-1, with 7 bases that match TRBD1. With V trimmed by 4 bases and J by 9 bases, 15 bases remained unmatched. Germline V gives CDR1 GTSNPN, CDR2 SVGIG (reference sequence). The CDR3 is 15 residues long. CDR3 sequence: CAWNYRGVGTSEQFF. DNA for the CDR3: TGTGCCTGGAATTACAGGGGAGTAGGGACAAGTGAGCAGTTCTTC.

J is TRBJ2-7 and V is TRBV2; D not resolved. V dropped 8 bases and J dropped 5 bases, with 13 bases sitting between them. This CDR3 has 12 amino acids. The germline V gene encodes CDR1 SNHLY and CDR2 FYNNEI. The CDR3 is CASVFTGDEQYF. As DNA, the CDR3 is TGTGCCAGCGTTTTTACCGGAGACGAGCAGTACTTC.

This clone appeared a single time. The chain carries TRBV7-9 and TRBJ1-6; no definite D call. This CDR3 has 13 residues. Trimming pared 5 bases from V and 9 bases from J, leaving 11 bases between. CDR1 SEHNR and CDR2 FQNEAQ come from the germline V gene (reference sequence). CDR3 DNA: TGTGCCAGCAGCAGCTTTCTTAGTTCACCCCTCCACTTT. Its protein is CASSSFLSSPLHF. Full variable domain (missing parts from reference TRBV7-9 and TRBJ1-6): DTGVSQNPRHKITKRGQNVTFRCDPISEHNRLYWYRQTLGQGPEFLTYFQNEAQLEKSRLLSDRFSAERPKGSFSTLEIQRTEQGDSAMYLCASSSFLSSPLHFGNGTRLTVT.

The chain employs TRBV10-3 and TRBJ2-3; 9 bases match TRBD2. This CDR3 region has 18 residues. CDR1 is ENHRY, CDR2 SYGVKD, per germline. V was pared by 0 bases and J by 3 bases, with 10 bases of the junction left unmatched. The CDR3 reads CAISESSQSGGHTDTQYF. The DNA for the CDR3 is TGTGCCATCAGTGAGTCGTCCCAAAGCGGGGGGCATACAGATACGCAGTATTTT.

The chain recombines TRBV5-1 with TRBJ2-1; 9 bases align to TRBD1. The CDR3 is 16 amino acids. The germline V gene encodes CDR1 SGHRS and CDR2 YFSETQ. V shed 4 bases and J 5 bases; nucleotides not matched to a gene: 10. This chain's CDR3 is CASSPHRGQMDNEQFF. CDR3 sequence (DNA): TGCGCCAGCAGCCCGCACAGGGGGCAAATGGACAATGAGCAGTTCTTC.

The chain recombines TRBV29-1 with TRBJ1-1; 9 bases line up with TRBD1. Germline V CDR1 and CDR2: SQVTM, ANQGSEA. Trimming took 7 bases from V and 4 from J; bases not matched to a gene: 4. The length of the CDR3 is 12 residues. The CDR3 sequence: CSAQGAFTEAFF. The CDR3 DNA is TGCAGCGCACAGGGGGCATTCACTGAAGCTTTCTTT.

This chain links TRBV4-3 with TRBJ1-5; D is uncertain. CDR3 length: 15 residues. From germline, CDR1 is LGHNA and CDR2 YSLEER. The V end was cut by 0 bases, the J end by 2 bases, with 8 bases between. This CDR3 is CASSQDQNGNQPQHF. The CDR3, as DNA: TGCGCCAGCAGCCAAGACCAAAATGGCAATCAGCCCCAGCATTTT.

This sequence joins TRBV5-5 and TRBJ2-6; the D is unclear. The CDR3 covers 18 residues. V was cut by 0 bases and J by 0 bases, with 13 bases left in between. Germline CDR1 reads SGHKS; CDR2 reads YYEKEE (reference sequence). As DNA, the CDR3 is TGTGCCAGCAGCTTGGTCAGCGCCCTTTACTCTGGGGCCAACGTCCTGACTTTC. This sequence encodes CASSLVSALYSGANVLTF.

The rearrangement uses TRBV27 and TRBJ2-6; the match to TRBD2 covers 12 bases. The CDR3 loop spans 17 amino acids. V trimming: 3 bases; J trimming: 1 base; junction bases outside the gene matches: 1. CDR1 is MNHEY and CDR2 is SMNVEV in the germline V gene (reference sequence). In nucleotides, the CDR3 is TGTGCCAGCAGTTTGCTAGCGGGGGGGTCTGGGGCCAACGTCCTGACTTTC. This sequence encodes CASSLLAGGSGANVLTF. The full variable domain, its missing parts supplied by reference TRBV27 and TRBJ2-6, is EAQVTQNPRYLITVTGKKLTVTCSQNMNHEYMSWYRQDPGLGLRQIYYSMNVEVTDKGDVPEGYKVSRKEKRNFPLILESPSPNQTSLYFCASSLLAGGSGANVLTFGAGSRLTVL.

J is TRBJ2-4 and V is TRBV21-1. TRBV21-1 is annotated as a pseudogene. The CDR3 spans 15 residues. The CDR3 bases are TGTGCCAGCAGCAGTTGGGGAAAGGGCAAAAACATTCAGTACTTC. Its protein is CASSSWGKGKNIQYF.

This sequence joins TRBV28 and TRBJ2-7, with no clear D. This CDR3 contains 13 residues. The germline V and J ends were trimmed by 7 bases and 3 bases, with 13 bases remaining between them. Germline V lookup: CDR1 MDHEN, CDR2 SYDVKM. CDR3 nucleotides: TGTGCCAGCACCCCAAGTAAGGTCTACGAGCAGTACTTC. Protein product: CASTPSKVYEQYF.